This T cell receptor beta chain was captured by sequencing in a study of shared clonotypes between healthy human individuals (TCRdb year 2020). At the level of the whole study: The cohort comprised a couple of women and a few men aged 18 to 49 years. For each donor, CD4 naive and CD4 memory were each run on three plates, CD8 naive on two plates, and CD8 memory on one plate. To estimate repertoire size and how much clonotypes are shared between individuals, the study performed deep sequencing of blood TCR repertoires from roughly five healthy adults. Libraries were prepared and TCR repertoires were sequenced by different laboratories using diverse techniques, in order to increase sequencing depth and limit assay-specific biases. Between about 0.85 and 8.9 billion PBMCs per donor were obtained by leukapheresis.

The CDR1 and CDR2 encoded by the germline V gene are SGHAT and FQNNGV. Deletion took 1 base off V and 3 bases off J, with a span of 10 bases between the germline ends. CDR3 length: 14 amino acids, cysteine to phenylalanine. Of all the DNA, just the CDR3 is kept, 42 bases in frame from base 1. Donors were healthy HIV-negative adults with no recently reported acute infections or vaccinations. All donors were Caucasian adults living in Nashville, Tennessee, USA. Magnetic negative selection was used to enrich CD4+ T cells, after which naive cells were positively selected on CD45RA and the negative fraction became the memory subset. Blood was collected by leukapheresis, and PBMCs were isolated by Ficoll-Histopaque density gradient centrifugation and then cryopreserved in liquid nitrogen vapor phase. Purity and quantity of every magnetically sorted T cell population were checked by analytical flow cytometry. From each sorted fraction, genomic DNA was isolated and quantified by UV absorbance on a Nanodrop 2000c.

Using the deep immunoSEQ assay, TCR CDR3 regions were amplified from genomic DNA by multiplex PCR. Genomic DNA extracted from each cell subset was distributed evenly over all wells of several immunoSEQ 96-well plates, and each plate served as one replicate. For sorted subsets, roughly 200 ng of genomic DNA, equivalent to around 30,000 T cell genomes, went into each replicate PCR. The purified libraries were quantified using a Qubit 3.0 fluorometer, sized with a Bioanalyzer 2100, and then quantified again using the KAPA Library Quantification kit. Every immunoSEQ 96-well plate was sequenced on a dedicated single-read 150-cycle Illumina NextSeq 550 flow cell. Per the original workflow: Because only junctional sequences without quality scores were contained in the immunoSEQ output, filtering matching that applied to full-length reads could not be performed. Sequences were annotated with PyIR, a Python wrapper for IgBLAST v1.9, and V/J genes and CDR3 were assigned using IMGT germline references. Reads were removed for weak V/J assignments (E-value above 1e-6), missing CDR3, stop codons, out-of-frame junctions, or ambiguous translated residues. V3J clonotypes were defined as sequences sharing an identical inferred V gene, J gene, and CDR3 amino acid sequence. To compute the percentage overlap between repertoires, the number of shared unique clonotypes was divided by the size of the smaller repertoire. Repertoire richness was assessed with RTK rarefaction, the Chao1 estimator, and Recon v2.1 estimates of unobserved clonotypes. OLGA was used to compute generation probabilities for all TCRbeta clonotypes that the gDNA method yielded from a few donors. TCRdb limited this immuneACCESS table to in-frame rearrangements with V and J called. A share of clones is missing; checked studies link under half to unresolved V genes, and the rest is unexplained. The D gene and trimming were derived from the DNA, and the V and J assignments and clone size from that table. Counted in this sample were under 550,000 clones; about 95% of them appeared once. Approximately 0.06% of the sample goes to the ten largest clones.

As concerns this clone: Its antigen has not been determined. The input lacks base qualities; no much larger clone sits a single base away.

Points the paper makes about the study in general: Pairwise subsampling led to the expectation that sequencing depth would affect the degree of clonotype sharing among donors. Rarefaction of sorted-subset datasets indicated incomplete sequencing despite the large sequencing depth. Around 5.4% of naive CD4, around 3.6% of naive CD8, approximately 2% of memory CD4, and 0.4% of memory CD8 clonotypes were shared across several donors. Estimated clonotype richness was generally larger for naive than for memory subsets. Because the study included a small number of donors, the genetic and exposure-history diversity represented was limited. Compared with non-shared clonotypes, the clonotypes found in all four sorted-subset donors had higher generation probabilities. Sampling was restricted to blood, and TCR repertoires in tissues likely differ from the TCR repertoires found in blood.

Sequenced sample: naive CD4+ T cells sorted from blood. This sample's cell subset or site label indicates: CD45RA+ positively selected. The chain couples TRBV11-2 to TRBJ2-7, with no confident D gene call. This TCR was recovered from a woman aged 25 to 39 in good health. CDR3 loop: CASSLVDRSYEQYF. The nucleotide sequence is given as TGTGCCAGCAGCTTAGTAGACCGGAGCTACGAGCAGTACTTC.